These 24 T cell receptor beta chains share one sample of origin, sequenced in a study of read filtering for tumor transcriptome and immune sequencing. The library was built from around 380 ng RNA with molecular barcoded adaptors for alpha/delta and beta/gamma chains. A single record per CDR3 protein comes from TCRdb applying MiXCR to the reads. The sample yields roughly 130,000 distinct CDR3 sequences, 10% to 15% seen once. Sequenced: a population of CD138-negative cells sorted from bone marrow. Source of these receptors: a donor at least 40 years old with multiple myeloma.

This clonotype was detected many times. The V and J genes are TRBV6-5 and TRBJ1-6; perhaps TRBD1 as D (6 bases). The CDR3 contains 17 residues. CDR1 and CDR2 from the germline V gene are MNHEY and SVGAGI. Trimming left V 4 bases short and J 3 bases short, with 16 bases between. CDR3 in amino acids: CASSWTATTDYNSPLHF. CDR3 DNA sequence: TGTGCCAGCAGTTGGACAGCCACCACTGACTATAATTCACCCCTCCACTTT.

As regards this clonotype: This may arise from a read error, as a much more abundant clone is one base away. V is TRBV11-2 and J is TRBJ2-1; no definite D call. The CDR3 runs 11 residues. Germline CDR1 reads SGHAT; CDR2 reads FQNNGV. The DNA for the CDR3 is TGTGCCGGCAGCTTAATGAATGAGCAGTTCTTC. Its protein is CAGSLMNEQFF.

In regard to this clonotype: Since a much larger clone is just one base distant, this may be a read error. This chain joins TRBV4-1 and TRBJ2-2; the match to TRBD2 covers 15 bases. In germline, CDR1 is MGHRA, CDR2 YSYEKL. J was trimmed by 3 bases and V by 4 bases; bases with no gene match: 12. CDR3 size: 20 residues. CDR3 amino acids: CASSLTAGLAGGIYTGELFF. CDR3 coding DNA: TGCGCCAGCAGCCTCACTGCGGGACTAGCGGGGGGTATATACACCGGGGAGCTGTTTTTT.

CDR3 protein: CATSSTSAQYQETQYF. CDR3 nucleotides: TGTGCCACCAGCAGCACTAGCGCCCAGTACCAAGAGACCCAGTACTTC. This chain uses TRBV15 with TRBJ2-5; 7 bases fit TRBD2. This CDR3 region has 16 residues. Germline-derived CDR1 and CDR2 are LNHNV and YYDKDF (reference sequence). V lost 3 bases to trimming and J lost 0 bases; unmatched junction nucleotides: 7.

As regards this clonotype: A much more abundant neighbour one base away suggests this may be a read error. V and J are TRBV5-1 and TRBJ2-3; D is perhaps TRBD1 (6 bases). CDR3 size: 17 residues. Per germline, CDR1 SGHRS and CDR2 YFSETQ. CDR3 sequence reads: CASNLEDSLWGTDTQYF. As DNA, the CDR3 is TGCGCCAGCAACTTGGAGGACAGCCTTTGGGGCACAGATACGCAGTATTTT.

This clonotype was detected a few times. Possible read error: a much larger clone is one base away. The J gene is TRBJ1-1, the V gene TRBV3-1, with a possible D match to TRBD1 (6 bases). CDR3 size: 15 residues. V gave up 2 bases and J gave up 6 bases, with 16 bases separating them. The germline V gene has CDR1 LGHDT and CDR2 YNNKEL (reference sequence). The CDR3 DNA is TGTGCCAGCAGCCAATTTACGGGGGGCTACGCTGAAGCTTTCTTT. Its translation is CASSQFTGGYAEAFF. Complete variable domain (other parts from reference TRBV3-1 and TRBJ1-1): DTAVSQTPKYLVTQMGNDKSIKCEQNLGHDTMYWYKQDSKKFLKIMFSYNNKELIINETVPNRFSPKSPDKAHLNLHINSLELGDSAVYFCASSQFTGGYAEAFFGQGTRLTVV.

This clonotype was counted many times. The J gene is TRBJ1-6, the V gene TRBV20-1; no clear D. Germline assignment: CDR1 DFQATT and CDR2 SNEGSKA (reference sequence). Deletions cut 3 bases from V and 7 bases from J, with 13 bases between. CDR3 size: 14 residues. CDR3 bases: TGCAGTGCTAGTCGCGGGCAAGGAAATTCACCCCTCCACTTT. Its translation: CSASRGQGNSPLHF.

The chain combines TRBV6-1 with TRBJ1-5, with D possibly being TRBD1 (5 bases). Trimming stripped 4 bases from V and 3 bases from J, with 13 bases between. Per the germline V gene, CDR1 is MNHNS and CDR2 is SASEGT. The CDR3 length is 15 residues. The CDR3 DNA follows: TGTGCCAGCAGTGGAACACAGGATTACAATCAGCCCCAGCATTTT. Protein product: CASSGTQDYNQPQHF.

As concerns this clonotype: Being one base from a much bigger clone, this may be a read error. This sequence joins TRBV7-9 and TRBJ2-5, with a weak D call TRBD2 (5 bases). The CDR3 is 14 residues long. Germline CDR1 is SEHNR and CDR2 is FQNEAQ (reference sequence). CDR3 sequence: CARSLTLAWETQYF. CDR3 in DNA: TGTGCCCGCAGCTTAACGCTAGCTTGGGAGACCCAGTACTTC.

This clonotype was seen many times. This chain joins TRBV5-5 and TRBJ2-2, with a weak D call TRBD2 (7 bases). CDR3 length: 14 residues. Trimming took off 6 bases at V and 2 bases at J, with 11 bases between the two ends. CDR1 and CDR2 (germline): SGHKS, YYEKEE (reference sequence). CDR3 bases: TGTGCCAGCACTCGGGGGGCAAACACCGGGGAGCTGTTTTTT. As protein: CASTRGANTGELFF.

This clonotype was recorded many times. V and J are TRBV19 and TRBJ2-7, with 10 bases that match TRBD1. The V gene's germline CDR1 is LNHDA and CDR2 SQIVND (reference sequence). The CDR3 consists of 15 residues. V gave up 3 bases and J gave up 4 bases; unmatched junction bases: 6. The CDR3 bases are TGTGCCAGTAGTATCGACGGGACAGGGGCGTACGAGCAGTACTTC. Its protein product is CASSIDGTGAYEQYF.

This clonotype was detected ten times or more. V and J are TRBV4-1 and TRBJ2-1; D ambiguous. Trimming took off 4 bases at V and 2 bases at J, with 9 bases between the two ends. The CDR3 is 14 residues long. CDR1 is MGHRA and CDR2 is YSYEKL in the germline V gene. The CDR3 here is CASSPVSPYNEQFF. The CDR3 DNA sequence: TGCGCCAGCAGCCCAGTCTCTCCCTACAATGAGCAGTTCTTC.

This clonotype was recorded at least ten times. The V call is TRBV9, the J call TRBJ2-3; 7 bases align to TRBD1. CDR3 size: 15 residues. V dropped 4 bases and J dropped 1; count of bases not matched to a gene: 6. Germline values: CDR1 SGDLS, CDR2 YYNGEE. This CDR3 is CASSISTGRTDTQYF. CDR3 nucleotides: TGTGCCAGCAGCATATCGACAGGGCGCACAGATACGCAGTATTTT.

This clonotype showed up many times. V and J are TRBV12-3 or TRBV12-4 and TRBJ2-5; the match to TRBD1 covers 10 bases. The V and J ends lost 6 bases and 5 bases, in that order; junction bases with no gene match: 6. The CDR3 has 14 amino acids. The CDR3 DNA reads TGTGCCAGCAGGCCGACAGGGGGCCAGGAGACCCAGTACTTC. Protein sequence: CASRPTGGQETQYF.

A few counts support this clonotype. Compared with germline, one end of the junction differs, possibly owing to a read error. The rearrangement uses TRBV20-1 and TRBJ1-5, with D maybe TRBD1 (5 bases). The CDR3 covers 13 residues. Germline CDR1 is DFQATT and CDR2 is SNEGSKA (reference sequence). This CDR3 reads CSVVGKGYQPQRF. The CDR3 region has the DNA TGCAGTGTGGTGGGGAAGGGGTATCAGCCCCAGCGTTTT.

This clonotype was seen ten or more times. The rearrangement links TRBV12-3 or TRBV12-4 to TRBJ1-2, with 9 nucleotides matching TRBD1. This CDR3 is 14 amino acids long. After removal of 11 bases from V and 3 bases from J, the junction contained 10 bases not matched to a gene. The CDR3 region has the DNA TGTGCCTCTACGATGGGACAGGGCTACTATGGCTACACCTTC. It yields the protein CASTMGQGYYGYTF.

This clonotype was counted ten times or more. V usage is TRBV6-1 and J usage is TRBJ1-5; D might be TRBD1 (5 bases). Per germline, CDR1 MNHNS and CDR2 SASEGT. V lost 5 bases to trimming and J lost 6 bases, with 14 bases between them. This CDR3 region has 14 residues. CDR3 loop: CASSPPGGRQPQHF. The CDR3 region has the DNA TGTGCCAGCAGTCCCCCTGGGGGACGTCAGCCCCAGCATTTT.

This clonotype has a count of ten or more. The chain has TRBV15 and TRBJ2-1, with TRBD2 identical over 7 bases. V shed 0 bases, J shed 10 bases, and the junction held 6 bases outside the gene matches. The CDR3 contains 14 residues. CDR1 LNHNV and CDR2 YYDKDF come from the germline V gene (reference sequence). CDR3 sequence: CATSRDRGGSEQFF. As DNA, the CDR3 is TGTGCCACCAGCAGAGATAGGGGCGGGAGCGAGCAGTTCTTC. Based on the CDR3 plus reference TRBV15 and TRBJ2-1, the full variable domain is DAMVIQNPRYQVTQFGKPVTLSCSQTLNHNVMYWYQQKSSQAPKLLFHYYDKDFNNEADTPDNFQSRRPNTSFCFLDIRSPGLGDTAMYLCATSRDRGGSEQFFGPGTRLTVL.

This clonotype was seen at least ten times. This sequence joins TRBV5-1 and TRBJ1-5, with 8 nucleotides matching TRBD1. This CDR3 contains 15 residues. V lost 0 bases to trimming and J lost 7 bases; unmatched junction nucleotides: 6. Germline V lookup: CDR1 SGHRS, CDR2 YFSETQ. The CDR3 DNA sequence: TGCGCCAGCAGCTTGGACGGACAGGGTATGCAGCCCCAGCATTTT. Translating gives CASSLDGQGMQPQHF.

This clonotype was detected ten times or more. The V and J genes are TRBV28 and TRBJ2-7; a possible D gene is TRBD2 (6 bases). Germline assignment: CDR1 MDHEN and CDR2 SYDVKM. The V gene lost 5 bases and the J gene lost 0 bases, with 14 bases spanning the gap. The CDR3 runs to 15 residues. The CDR3 DNA is TGTGCCAGCAGTGGCGGGACGCTGAGCTCCTACGAGCAGTACTTC. Amino acid sequence: CASSGGTLSSYEQYF. The full variable domain, completed using reference TRBV28 and TRBJ2-7, is DVKVTQSSRYLVKRTGEKVFLECVQDMDHENMFWYRQDPGLGLRLIYFSYDVKMKEKGDIPEGYSVSREKKERFSLILESASTNQTSMYLCASSGGTLSSYEQYFGPGTRLTVT.

Of note for this clonotype: This may stem from a read error, because a much larger clone lies one nucleotide away. The rearrangement joins TRBV7-8 to TRBJ2-2; a weak D match, TRBD1 (7 bases). Germline loops: CDR1 SGHVS, CDR2 FQNEAQ. The V gene lost 0 bases and the J gene lost 3 bases, with 14 bases spanning the gap. The CDR3 totals 17 residues. CDR3 sequence: CASSLAAGRGHTGELFF. Written as DNA, the CDR3 is TGTGCCAGCAGCTTAGCGGCGGGAAGGGGGCACACCGGGGAGCTGTTTTTT.

This clonotype was recorded at least ten times. The V call is TRBV5-1, the J call TRBJ2-1; possibly TRBD1 for D (5 bases). Trimming shortened V by 0 bases and J by 0 bases, and 16 bases separated the two germline ends. Germline V gives CDR1 SGHRS, CDR2 YFSETQ. There are 18 residues in the CDR3. The CDR3 sequence: CASSLEGMVGSSYNEQFF. CDR3 nucleotides: TGCGCCAGCAGCTTGGAGGGGATGGTGGGTAGCTCCTACAATGAGCAGTTCTTC.

Many counts were recorded for this clonotype. The chain couples TRBV10-1 to TRBJ2-1; D may correspond to TRBD1 or TRBD2 (6 bases each). V was shortened by 6 bases and J by 9 bases, with 18 bases between the two germline ends. CDR3 length equals 14 residues. Germline CDR1 is WNHNN and CDR2 is SYGVQD (reference sequence). DNA of the CDR3: TGCGCCAGCAGCGTGGGGGGCTCGGCGAGTGAGCAGTTCTTC. Amino acids: CASSVGGSASEQFF.

This clonotype was counted many times. The rearrangement joins TRBV7-2 to TRBJ1-2; maybe TRBD1 (6 bases). The CDR3 has 15 residues. V shed 1 base and J shed 4 bases, with 13 bases lying between them. The germline V gene has CDR1 SGHTA and CDR2 FQGNSA. The CDR3 region has the DNA TGTGCCAGCAGCTTAGTTTTGGGGGCTGCCTATGGCTACACCTTC. Its translation is CASSLVLGAAYGYTF.